Shown below are 7 T cell receptor beta chains from a single sample sequenced in a study of blood T cell repertoires in COVID-19. Here immunoSEQ multiplex PCR was the method, and the copy in TCRdb shows in-frame clones only, minus some. The sample carries about 200,000 clones, more than 80% recorded once. Sequenced material: PBMCs or T cells enriched from blood (not recorded which). The origin of the receptors is a man aged 30 to 45 who had recovered from COVID-19.

The chain recombines TRBV19 with TRBJ2-2; TRBD2 agrees at 14 bases. The CDR3 loop spans 15 amino acids. Germline assignment: CDR1 LNHDA and CDR2 SQIVND (reference sequence). The junction had 2 bases not matched to a gene; V was cut back by 6 bases and J by 5 bases. The CDR3 DNA sequence: TGTGCCAGTAGCCGGACTAGCGGGGGGACCGGGGAGCTGTTTTTT. Translating gives CASSRTSGGTGELFF.

V is TRBV29-1 and J is TRBJ2-2, with 9 bases lining up with TRBD1. The V gene end was trimmed by 7 bases and the J gene end by 6 bases; junction bases not matched to a gene: 12. This CDR3 has 15 residues. Germline V gene data show CDR1 as SQVTM and CDR2 as ANQGSEA. Here the CDR3 reads CSALATGGASGELFF. The CDR3 nucleotides are TGCAGCGCCCTGGCCACAGGGGGCGCGTCCGGGGAGCTGTTTTTT.

The CDR3: CASSLTPDRAETQYF. The CDR3 DNA reads as TGTGCCAGCAGCTTAACGCCAGACAGGGCAGAGACCCAGTACTTC. This chain links TRBV7-9 with TRBJ2-5, with TRBD1 matching over 7 bases. The length of the CDR3 is 15 residues. The trim removed 2 bases at V and 4 bases at J, leaving 7 bases unmatched. Germline V CDR1 and CDR2: SEHNR, FQNEAQ (reference sequence).

The chain is built from TRBV14 and TRBJ1-4; 10 positions match TRBD1. Germline lookup yields CDR1 SGHDN and CDR2 FVKESK. This CDR3 has 15 residues. Trimming cost V 4 bases and J 7 bases; bases outside gene matches: 6. The CDR3, as DNA: TGTGCCAGCAGCCGACGGACAGGGGGTATTGAAAAACTGTTTTTT. This gives the protein CASSRRTGGIEKLFF.

The chain combines TRBV7-9 with TRBJ2-2, with 11 bases fitting TRBD2. The germline CDR1 and CDR2 sequences are SEHNR and FQNEAQ (reference sequence). The CDR3 sequence is 19 residues long. The trim removed 5 bases at V and 8 bases at J, leaving 19 bases unmatched. CDR3 nucleotides: TGTGCCAGCAGCCCCAACTTGGGCTTCACTAGCGGGAGTCCTGGGGAGCTGTTTTTT. This gives the protein CASSPNLGFTSGSPGELFF.

About this clone itself: Additional DNA sequences in this sample encode the identical CDR3. The rearrangement links TRBV9 to TRBJ2-7; possibly TRBD2 for D (5 bases). Looked up from germline, CDR1 is SGDLS and CDR2 is YYNGEE. The CDR3 runs to 14 residues. Trimming took off 0 bases at V and 1 base at J, with 8 bases between the two ends. The CDR3 DNA follows: TGTGCCAGCAGCGTAGGTTCGGGGTCCTACGAGCAGTACTTC. Protein sequence: CASSVGSGSYEQYF.

V gene TRBV30 combines with J gene TRBJ1-3; 8 bases line up with TRBD1. The CDR3 length is 18 residues. Looked up from germline, CDR1 is GTSNPN and CDR2 is SVGIG (reference sequence). V dropped 0 bases and J dropped 0; count of bases not matched to a gene: 10. The DNA for the CDR3 is TGTGCCTGGAGTGTACGTGGACAGGGTTTGGTCTCTGGAAACACCATATATTTT. This sequence encodes CAWSVRGQGLVSGNTIYF.